One and the same sample provided the 14 T cell receptor beta chains below, sequenced in a study of spatial heterogeneity in lung cancer. The study's findings and limits: Expanded intratumoral alpha and beta TCR counts tracked tumor mutation counts.

Which antigens these TCRs recognize remains unknown. TCRdb re-derived calls from the 5' RACE reads in MiXCR, one entry per CDR3 protein. The sample carries about 7,000 distinct CDR3 sequences, roughly 13% recorded once. The sample's time point: sample taken at primary tumor resection. The source material was lung tumor tissue, sampled at surgery. The source of these receptors is a male donor with early-stage non-small cell lung cancer.

This chain connects TRBV21-1 to TRBJ1-3. TRBV21-1 has pseudogene status. The CDR3 spans 12 residues. CDR3 amino acids: CARGFPGNTIYF. In nucleotides, the CDR3 is TGTGCCAGAGGGTTTCCAGGAAACACCATATATTTT.

This clonotype was recorded at least ten times. The J gene is TRBJ1-2, the V gene TRBV4-1, with a possible D match to TRBD1 (6 bases). V lost 0 bases, J lost 0 bases, and 14 bases lay in between. The CDR3 has 17 residues. The germline gives CDR1 MGHRA, CDR2 YSYEKL. CDR3 protein: CASSQEPTGQANYGYTF. The CDR3 region has the DNA TGCGCCAGCAGCCAAGAGCCGACAGGACAAGCTAACTATGGCTACACCTTC.

This clonotype showed up many times. The V and J genes are TRBV7-9 and TRBJ2-5, with D unclear. The V gene lost 5 bases and the J gene lost 0 bases, with 16 bases spanning the gap. Germline CDR1 and CDR2: SEHNR and FQNEAQ (reference sequence). This CDR3 is built from 16 residues. As DNA, the CDR3 is TGTGCCAGCAGCAGACCCGTCATCGAGTACCAAGAGACCCAGTACTTC. It translates to CASSRPVIEYQETQYF.

By share, this clonotype counts as medium-sized. This sequence joins TRBV5-6 and TRBJ1-2; D uncertain. Germline V gene data show CDR1 as SGHDT and CDR2 as YYEEEE. The CDR3 has 14 amino acids. V dropped 0 bases and J dropped 8 bases, with 14 bases sitting between them. The CDR3 protein is CASSLEGTLWGYTF. The CDR3, as DNA: TGTGCCAGCAGCTTGGAGGGAACCCTTTGGGGCTACACCTTC.

This clonotype counts as medium-sized. The chain couples TRBV27 to TRBJ2-1; D may be TRBD2 (6 bases). Trimming took 4 bases from V and 0 from J, leaving 10 bases between them. Germline CDR1 MNHEY, CDR2 SMNVEV (reference sequence). The CDR3 is 15 residues long. CDR3 protein: CASSSRGSSYNEQFF. For the CDR3, the DNA is TGTGCCAGCAGTTCCCGGGGGAGCTCCTACAATGAGCAGTTCTTC.

This clonotype is deemed medium-sized. This chain uses TRBV20-1 with TRBJ1-3; D may be TRBD1 (6 bases). With 6 bases removed from V and 3 bases from J, the gap between germline ends came to 18 bases. The CDR3 contains 15 residues. The germline V gene has CDR1 DFQATT and CDR2 SNEGSKA (reference sequence). DNA of the CDR3: TGCAGTGCCAGGGGACTCCCACAGGGTGGAAACACCATATATTTT. It is translated as CSARGLPQGGNTIYF.

By frequency in the sample, this clonotype is medium-sized. The chain carries TRBV24-1 and TRBJ2-3; no definite D call. Trimming took 9 bases from V and 5 from J, leaving 8 bases between them. This CDR3 has 11 residues. Germline CDR1 reads KGHDR; CDR2 reads SFDVKD. The CDR3 loop is CATSRRDTQYF. CDR3 nucleotide sequence: TGTGCCACCTCCCGAAGAGATACGCAGTATTTT.

The chain joins TRBV20-1 to TRBJ2-3; D is possibly TRBD1 or TRBD2 (6 bases each). Germline CDR1 is DFQATT and CDR2 is SNEGSKA (reference sequence). The CDR3 extends over 15 amino acids. Trimming took 6 bases from V and 6 from J, leaving 22 bases between them. The DNA for the CDR3 is TGCAGTGCACCCGGGCCCGGAGGGGGGTGGGATACGCAGTATTTT. It yields the protein CSAPGPGGGWDTQYF.

In DNA, the CDR3 is TGTGCCAGCAGCCGGGGGGGCTCCTACAATGAGCAGTTCTTC. The encoded protein is CASSRGGSYNEQFF. The chain carries TRBV5-4 and TRBJ2-1, with 8 nucleotides matching TRBD2. This CDR3 spans 14 amino acids. The germline V gene has CDR1 SGHNT and CDR2 YYREEE (reference sequence). The V and J ends lost 4 bases and 0 bases, in that order; junction bases with no gene match: 0.

Many counts were recorded for this clonotype. The V and J genes are TRBV5-6 and TRBJ2-3; a weak D match, TRBD2 (5 bases). Germline values: CDR1 SGHDT, CDR2 YYEEEE. V lost 4 bases and J lost 2, with 17 bases in between. The CDR3 sequence is 16 residues long. The CDR3 nucleotides are TGTGCCAGCAGCCCGCCGGGATTCCAAATCACAGATACGCAGTATTTT. It encodes CASSPPGFQITDTQYF.

This clonotype has a count of ten or more. J is TRBJ2-6 and V is TRBV7-7; possibly TRBD1 or TRBD2 for D (5 bases each). This CDR3 has 18 residues. Trimming removed 4 bases from V and 3 bases from J, with 19 bases in between. CDR1 is SSHAT, CDR2 FNYEAQ, per germline (reference sequence). DNA for the CDR3: TGTGCCAGCAGCTACCGACTTCCCGGGGCGCGTGGGGCCAACGTCCTGACTTTC. It codes for CASSYRLPGARGANVLTF.

This clonotype has at least ten counts. This rearrangement joins TRBV20-1 to TRBJ1-5, with TRBD1 identical over 7 bases. Germline lookup yields CDR1 DFQATT and CDR2 SNEGSKA (reference sequence). The CDR3 extends over 14 amino acids. V shed 5 bases and J 5 bases; nucleotides not matched to a gene: 9. CDR3 in DNA: TGCAGTGCTCGGGACAGCGACCTGGATCAGCCCCAGCATTTT. Translated: CSARDSDLDQPQHF.

The chain uses TRBV20-1 and TRBJ1-2, with a tentative D call TRBD1 (6 bases). Trimming stripped 0 bases from V and 8 bases from J, with 16 bases between. This CDR3 region has 14 residues. In germline, CDR1 is DFQATT, CDR2 SNEGSKA (reference sequence). The DNA for the CDR3 is TGCAGTGCTAGAGACACTACAGGGTTTTCGGGCTACACCTTC. This translates into CSARDTTGFSGYTF.

This clonotype is medium-sized within its sample. The chain couples TRBV24-1 to TRBJ2-7; no reliable D call. Trimming took 1 base from V and 6 from J, leaving 3 bases between them. Per germline, CDR1 KGHDR and CDR2 SFDVKD. CDR3 length: 11 amino acids. The CDR3 sequence is CATSDLSEQYF. CDR3 nucleotides: TGTGCCACCAGTGATTTAAGCGAGCAGTACTTC.